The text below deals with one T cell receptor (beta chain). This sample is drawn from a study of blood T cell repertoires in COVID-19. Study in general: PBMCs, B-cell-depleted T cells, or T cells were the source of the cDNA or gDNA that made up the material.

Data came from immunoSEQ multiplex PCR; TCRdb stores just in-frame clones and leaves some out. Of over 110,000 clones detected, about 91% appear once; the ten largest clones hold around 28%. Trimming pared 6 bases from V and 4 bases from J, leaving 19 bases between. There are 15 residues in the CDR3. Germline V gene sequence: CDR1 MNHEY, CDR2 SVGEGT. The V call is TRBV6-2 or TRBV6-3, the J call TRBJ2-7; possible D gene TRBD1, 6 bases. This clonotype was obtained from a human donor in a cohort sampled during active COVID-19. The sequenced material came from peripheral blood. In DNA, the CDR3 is TGTGCCAGCAGCAATAGATTACAGGGACCGTACGAGCAGTACTTC. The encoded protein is CASSNRLQGPYEQYF.